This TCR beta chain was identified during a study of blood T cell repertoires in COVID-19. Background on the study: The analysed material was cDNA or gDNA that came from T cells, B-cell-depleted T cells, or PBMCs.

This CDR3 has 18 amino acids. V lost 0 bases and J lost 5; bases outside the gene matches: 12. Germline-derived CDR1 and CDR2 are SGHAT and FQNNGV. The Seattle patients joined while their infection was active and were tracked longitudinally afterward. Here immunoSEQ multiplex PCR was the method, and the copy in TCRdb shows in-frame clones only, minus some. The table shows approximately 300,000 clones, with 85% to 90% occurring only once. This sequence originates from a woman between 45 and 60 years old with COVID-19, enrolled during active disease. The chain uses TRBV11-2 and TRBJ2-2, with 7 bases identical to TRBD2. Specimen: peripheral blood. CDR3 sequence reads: CASSLEKRDAFGTGELFF. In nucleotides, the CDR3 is TGTGCCAGCAGCTTAGAAAAGCGGGATGCGTTCGGGACCGGGGAGCTGTTTTTT.